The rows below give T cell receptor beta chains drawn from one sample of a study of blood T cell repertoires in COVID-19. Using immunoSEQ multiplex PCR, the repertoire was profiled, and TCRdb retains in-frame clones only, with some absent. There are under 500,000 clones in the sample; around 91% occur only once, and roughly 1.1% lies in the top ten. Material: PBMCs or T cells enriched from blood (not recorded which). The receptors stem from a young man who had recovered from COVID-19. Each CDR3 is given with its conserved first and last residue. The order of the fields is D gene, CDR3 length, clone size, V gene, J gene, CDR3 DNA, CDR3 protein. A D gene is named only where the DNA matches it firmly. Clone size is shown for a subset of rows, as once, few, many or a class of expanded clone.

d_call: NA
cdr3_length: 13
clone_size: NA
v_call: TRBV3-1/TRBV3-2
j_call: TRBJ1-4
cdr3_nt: TGTGCCAGCAGCCAATCGGTGGATGAAAAACTGTTTTTT
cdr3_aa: CASSQSVDEKLFF

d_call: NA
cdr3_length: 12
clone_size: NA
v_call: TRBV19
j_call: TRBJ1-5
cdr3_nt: TGTGCCAGTAGTGCAGGGGTCCAGCCCCAGCATTTT
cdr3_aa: CASSAGVQPQHF

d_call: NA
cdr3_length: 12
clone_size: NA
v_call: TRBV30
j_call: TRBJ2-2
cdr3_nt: TGTGCCGAGGATGGGGGAGGCGGGGAGCTGTTTTTT
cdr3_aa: CAEDGGGGELFF

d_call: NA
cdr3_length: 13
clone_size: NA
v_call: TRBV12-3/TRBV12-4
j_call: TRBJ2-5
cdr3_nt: TGTGCCAGCAGTAGGACAGTCCCAGAGACCCAGTACTTC
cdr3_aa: CASSRTVPETQYF

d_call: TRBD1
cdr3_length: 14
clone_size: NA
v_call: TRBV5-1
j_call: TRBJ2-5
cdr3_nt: TGCGCCAGCAGTTGGGACAGGGACCAAGAGACCCAGTACTTC
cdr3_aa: CASSWDRDQETQYF

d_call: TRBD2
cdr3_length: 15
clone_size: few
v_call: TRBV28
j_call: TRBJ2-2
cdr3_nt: TGTGCCAGCAGTTCTAGCGGGAGGGCCACCGGGGAGCTGTTTTTT
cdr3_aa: CASSSSGRATGELFF

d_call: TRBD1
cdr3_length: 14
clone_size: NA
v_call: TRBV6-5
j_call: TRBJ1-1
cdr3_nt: TGTGCCAGCCGCGCAAGGGGGCTGAACACTGAAGCTTTCTTT
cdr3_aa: CASRARGLNTEAFF

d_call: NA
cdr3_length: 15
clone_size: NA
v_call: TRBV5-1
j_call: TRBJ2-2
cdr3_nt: TGCGCCAGCAGCTTGGTGACAGTTAACACCGGGGAGCTGTTTTTT
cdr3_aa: CASSLVTVNTGELFF

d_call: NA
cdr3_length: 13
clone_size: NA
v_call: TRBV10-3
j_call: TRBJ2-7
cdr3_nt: TGTGCCATCGGCTTAACCTCCTCCTACGAGCAGTACTTC
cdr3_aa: CAIGLTSSYEQYF

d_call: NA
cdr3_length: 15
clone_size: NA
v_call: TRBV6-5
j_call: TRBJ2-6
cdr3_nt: TGTGCCAGCAGTTATGGGAGGACTGGGGCCAACGTCCTGACTTTC
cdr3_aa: CASSYGRTGANVLTF

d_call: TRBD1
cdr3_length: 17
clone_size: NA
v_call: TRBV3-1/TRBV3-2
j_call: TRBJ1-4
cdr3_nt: TGTGCCAGCAGCCAAGCCAGGGACAGAACAACTAATGAAAAACTGTTTTTT
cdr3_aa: CASSQARDRTTNEKLFF

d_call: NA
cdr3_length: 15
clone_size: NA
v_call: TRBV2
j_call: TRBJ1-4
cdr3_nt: TGTGCCAGCAGTGAAGTACAGGCAACTAATGAAAAACTGTTTTTT
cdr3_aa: CASSEVQATNEKLFF

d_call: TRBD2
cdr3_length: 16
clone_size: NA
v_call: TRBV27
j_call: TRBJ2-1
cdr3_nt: TGTGCCAGCAGTCTCAGTGGAGCGGGAGGTATCAATGAGCAGTTCTTC
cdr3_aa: CASSLSGAGGINEQFF

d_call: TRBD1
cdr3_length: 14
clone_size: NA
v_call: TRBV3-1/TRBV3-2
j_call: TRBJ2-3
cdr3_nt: TGTGCCAGCAGACCGGGGACAGGAACAGATACGCAGTATTTT
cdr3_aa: CASRPGTGTDTQYF

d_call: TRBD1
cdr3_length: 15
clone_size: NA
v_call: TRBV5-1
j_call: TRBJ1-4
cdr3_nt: TGCGCCAGCAGCGGAACAGGGGACACTAATGAAAAACTGTTTTTT
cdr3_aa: CASSGTGDTNEKLFF

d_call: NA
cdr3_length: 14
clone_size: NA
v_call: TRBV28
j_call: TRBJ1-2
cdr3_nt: TGTGCCAGCAGTTTATACCCAGATAAGTATGGCTACACCTTC
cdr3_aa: CASSLYPDKYGYTF

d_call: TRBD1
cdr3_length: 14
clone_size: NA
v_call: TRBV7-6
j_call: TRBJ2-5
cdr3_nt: TGTGCCAGCAGCTCACAGGGGCTGGGGGAGACCCAGTACTTC
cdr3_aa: CASSSQGLGETQYF

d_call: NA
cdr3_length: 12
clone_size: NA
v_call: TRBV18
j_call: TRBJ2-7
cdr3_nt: TGTGCCAGCTCTGGTAGTTCTAGCGAGCAGTACTTC
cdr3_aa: CASSGSSSEQYF

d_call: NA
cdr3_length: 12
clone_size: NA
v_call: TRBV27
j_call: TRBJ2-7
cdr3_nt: TGTGCCAGCACCTCTGGCGGCTACGAGCAGTACTTC
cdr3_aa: CASTSGGYEQYF

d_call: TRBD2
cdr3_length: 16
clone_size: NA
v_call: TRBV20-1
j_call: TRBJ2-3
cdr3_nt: TGCAGTGCTAGTGGTGCGGGAGGGGTTGGTGGAGATACGCAGTATTTT
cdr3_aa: CSASGAGGVGGDTQYF

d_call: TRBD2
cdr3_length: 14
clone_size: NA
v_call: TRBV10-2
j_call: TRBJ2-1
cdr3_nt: TGCGCCGCCTCAGCGGGAGGGGGATACAATGAGCAGTTCTTC
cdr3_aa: CAASAGGGYNEQFF

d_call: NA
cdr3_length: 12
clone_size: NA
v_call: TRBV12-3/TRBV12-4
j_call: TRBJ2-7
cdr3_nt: TGTGCCAGCAAAGCAGGTGCCTACGAGCAGTACTTC
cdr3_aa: CASKAGAYEQYF

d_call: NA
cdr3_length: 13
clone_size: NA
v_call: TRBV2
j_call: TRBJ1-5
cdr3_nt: TGTGCCAGCACGAGGGATAGCAATCAGCCCCAGCATTTT
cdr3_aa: CASTRDSNQPQHF